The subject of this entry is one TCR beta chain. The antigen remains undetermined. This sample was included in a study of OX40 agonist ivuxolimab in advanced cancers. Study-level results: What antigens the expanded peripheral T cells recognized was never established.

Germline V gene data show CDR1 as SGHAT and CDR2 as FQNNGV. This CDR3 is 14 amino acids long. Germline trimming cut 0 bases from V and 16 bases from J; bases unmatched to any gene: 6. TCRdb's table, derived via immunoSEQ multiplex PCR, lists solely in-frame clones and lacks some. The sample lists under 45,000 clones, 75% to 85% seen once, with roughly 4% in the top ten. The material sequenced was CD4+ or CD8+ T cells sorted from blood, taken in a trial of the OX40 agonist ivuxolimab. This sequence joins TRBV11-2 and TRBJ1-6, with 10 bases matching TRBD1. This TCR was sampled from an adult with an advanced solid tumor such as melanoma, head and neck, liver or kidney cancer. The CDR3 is CASSLDGTGDLLHF. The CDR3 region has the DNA TGTGCCAGCAGCTTAGATGGGACAGGGGACTTACTCCACTTT.